A single sample gave rise to the 23 T cell receptor beta chains below, sequenced in a study of CD8+ T cells in alopecia areata. Following RNA extraction, reverse transcription yielded cDNA that acted as the sequencing template. TCRdb's copy holds only in-frame clones and misses some; the assay was immunoSEQ multiplex PCR. The sample consists of under 150,000 clones, roughly 58% of them appearing once. Sequencing was carried out using CD8+ T cells sorted from blood. These receptors all stem from a human donor in good health.

This clone appeared once. J is TRBJ1-1 and V is TRBV29-1, with D hard to call. This CDR3 region has 11 residues. Per the germline V gene, CDR1 is SQVTM and CDR2 is ANQGSEA. Deletions cut 5 bases from V and 10 bases from J, with 14 bases between. In nucleotides, the CDR3 is TGCAGCGTTAGGGATCCTAGTGGAGCTTTCTTT. This translates into CSVRDPSGAFF.

The rearrangement uses TRBV6-1 and TRBJ1-5, with D hard to call. Trimming shortened V by 6 bases and J by 9 bases, and 15 bases separated the two germline ends. Germline assignment: CDR1 MNHNS and CDR2 SASEGT. The CDR3 is made up of 13 amino acids. CDR3 sequence reads: CASSDVGLAPQHF. CDR3 sequence (DNA): TGTGCCAGCAGCGACGTCGGGCTTGCGCCCCAGCATTTT.

This clone was detected once. The chain is built from TRBV29-1 and TRBJ2-1; 10 bases agree with TRBD2. The germline CDR1 and CDR2 sequences are SQVTM and ANQGSEA. J gave up 0 bases and V 3 bases, and 5 bases lay outside the gene matches. The CDR3 spans 16 residues. The CDR3 DNA reads TGCAGCGTTGAGGGACTAGCGCCAAACTCCTACAATGAGCAGTTCTTC. It encodes CSVEGLAPNSYNEQFF.

This clone was counted once. The chain has TRBV19 and TRBJ1-5; 9 bases match TRBD1. The CDR3 sequence is 14 residues long. V lost 8 bases, J lost 5 bases, and 7 bases stayed unmatched. The germline V gene encodes CDR1 LNHDA and CDR2 SQIVND (reference sequence). Written as DNA, the CDR3 is TGTGCCAGTCAAACAGGGGGCAGGGATCAGCCCCAGCATTTT. Encoded protein: CASQTGGRDQPQHF. Drawing the rest from reference TRBV19 and TRBJ1-5, the complete variable domain is DGGITQSPKYLFRKEGQNVTLSCEQNLNHDAMYWYRQDPGQGLRLIYYSQIVNDFQKGDIAEGYSVSREKKESFPLTVTSAQKNPTAFYLCASQTGGRDQPQHFGDGTRLSIL.

The chain employs TRBV29-1 and TRBJ2-7; 9 bases match TRBD1. J lost 3 bases, V lost 3 bases, and 6 bases had no gene match. This CDR3 region has 14 residues. Germline loops: CDR1 SQVTM, CDR2 ANQGSEA. The chain's CDR3 is CSVEARDRVYEQYF. The CDR3 DNA reads as TGCAGCGTTGAGGCCCGGGACAGGGTCTACGAGCAGTACTTC.

As regards this clone: A read error is the likely source, as a far larger clone sits one nucleotide away. The CDR3 region is CASSLTGNRYEQYF. DNA of the CDR3: TGTGCCAGCAGCTTAACAGGGAATCGCTACGAGCAGTACTTC. The gene calls are TRBV6-5 and TRBJ2-7, with D maybe TRBD1 (6 bases). Germline CDR1 and CDR2: MNHEY and SVGAGI. Trimming left V 6 bases short and J 3 bases short, with 15 bases between. This CDR3 is built from 14 residues.

The chain links TRBV7-9 to TRBJ2-2; 7 bases map to TRBD2. With 3 bases clipped from V and 6 bases from J, the junction kept 4 bases outside the gene matches. Germline-derived CDR1 and CDR2 are SEHNR and FQNEAQ (reference sequence). This CDR3 is built from 14 residues. The CDR3 spells CASSLDGRSGELFF. The CDR3 region has the DNA TGTGCCAGCAGCTTGGACGGGAGGTCCGGGGAGCTGTTTTTT.

This clone showed up just once. Compared with germline, one end of the junction differs, possibly owing to a read error. The CDR3 reads CASSYSRNEQFF. CDR3 nucleotide sequence: TGTGCCAGCAGCTACTCTCGGAATGAGCAGTTCTTC. The chain carries TRBV5-1 and TRBJ2-1, with unresolved D. CDR1 SGHRS and CDR2 YFSETQ come from the germline V gene. The CDR3 has 12 amino acids.

V gene TRBV6-5 combines with J gene TRBJ2-7; D is perhaps TRBD1 (5 bases). V was cut by 6 bases and J by 3 bases, with 9 bases left in between. There are 12 residues in the CDR3. Germline values: CDR1 MNHEY, CDR2 SVGAGI. The CDR3 spells CASSKDNYEQYF. The CDR3 DNA reads as TGTGCCAGCAGCAAGGACAACTACGAGCAGTACTTC.

The gene calls are TRBV6-1 and TRBJ2-1, with a weak D call TRBD1 (5 bases). Trimming left V 5 bases short and J 4 bases short, with 9 bases between. The germline gives CDR1 MNHNS, CDR2 SASEGT. The CDR3 is 13 amino acids. The CDR3 nucleotides read TGTGCCAGCAGTACCCGACAGTACAATGAGCAGTTCTTC. Its translation: CASSTRQYNEQFF.

CDR3 sequence reads: CASSFLRTGELFF. In nucleotides, the CDR3 is TGTGCCAGCAGTTTCCTTAGAACCGGGGAGCTGTTTTTT. The V gene is TRBV27, the J gene TRBJ2-2; D call uncertain. The CDR3 is made up of 13 amino acids. CDR1 and CDR2 from the germline V gene are MNHEY and SMNVEV (reference sequence). V lost 3 bases and J lost 5, with 7 bases in between.

The chain has TRBV7-9 and TRBJ1-1; the D is unclear. The CDR3 covers 12 residues. Germline values: CDR1 SEHNR, CDR2 FQNEAQ (reference sequence). V lost 5 bases to trimming and J lost 4 bases, with 8 bases between them. CDR3 residues: CASSVGPTEAFF. In nucleotides, the CDR3 is TGTGCCAGCAGCGTTGGGCCCACTGAAGCTTTCTTT.

J is TRBJ2-5 and V is TRBV29-1; D gene uncertain. The assigned J gene may be wrong: the sequence end matches TRBJ2-7 better. The CDR3 consists of 12 residues. The germline gives CDR1 SQVTM, CDR2 ANQGSEA. The CDR3 bases are TGCAGCGTTGAACTTAGCTCCTACGAGCAGTACTTC. It translates to CSVELSSYEQYF.

This clone was recorded a few times. This chain uses TRBV4-2 with TRBJ2-3; D may be TRBD2 (5 bases). The CDR3 runs to 17 residues. Germline CDR1 reads LGHNA; CDR2 reads YNFKEQ. Deletions cut 0 bases from V and 0 bases from J, with 13 bases between. The CDR3 DNA reads as TGTGCCAGCAGCCAAGAGGGTGGGAGTCCGAGCACAGATACGCAGTATTTT. Translated: CASSQEGGSPSTDTQYF.

J is TRBJ2-1 and V is TRBV20-1; D ambiguous. CDR1 is DFQATT, CDR2 SNEGSKA, per germline (reference sequence). The CDR3 contains 9 residues. The CDR3 spells CSLGYEQFF. In DNA form, the CDR3 reads TGCAGCCTCGGGTATGAGCAGTTCTTC.

CDR3 region: CASLVGGNTEAFF. CDR3 sequence (DNA): TGTGCCAGTCTGGTTGGGGGGAACACTGAAGCTTTCTTT. V usage is TRBV2 and J usage is TRBJ1-1; weak D call: TRBD1 (5 bases). V was shortened by 9 bases and J by 1 base, with 12 bases between the two germline ends. The CDR3 runs 13 residues. From germline, CDR1 is SNHLY and CDR2 FYNNEI.

The rearrangement links TRBV28 to TRBJ1-1; tentative D call: TRBD1 (6 bases). Germline values: CDR1 MDHEN, CDR2 SYDVKM. Trimming took 5 bases from V and 0 from J, leaving 10 bases between them. CDR3 length: 14 amino acids. The CDR3 coding sequence is TGTGCCAGCAGTATCACAGGGATGAACACTGAAGCTTTCTTT. Translating gives CASSITGMNTEAFF.

The chain couples TRBV5-4 to TRBJ2-7; 8 bases align to TRBD2. The V segment lost 2 bases and the J segment 6 bases; nucleotides outside the gene matches: 10. Germline values: CDR1 SGHNT, CDR2 YYREEE (reference sequence). This CDR3 region has 15 residues. Here the CDR3 reads CASSFKRLTSAEQYF. The CDR3 DNA is TGTGCCAGCAGCTTCAAACGCCTGACTAGCGCCGAGCAGTACTTC.

This clone was observed a handful of times. This chain uses TRBV29-1 with TRBJ2-3; no firm D call. V lost 5 bases, J lost 4 bases, and 10 bases lay in between. This CDR3 spans 12 amino acids. Germline-derived CDR1 and CDR2 are SQVTM and ANQGSEA. CDR3 loop: CSVPDMSDTQYF. The DNA of the CDR3 is TGCAGCGTTCCAGATATGTCAGATACGCAGTATTTT.

The chain employs TRBV7-3 and TRBJ2-5, with 10 bases that match TRBD1. Germline V gene data show CDR1 as SGHTA and CDR2 as FQGTGA. V was pared by 5 bases and J by 7 bases, with 7 bases of the junction left unmatched. The length of the CDR3 is 14 residues. CDR3 DNA: TGTGCCAGCAGCACCGGACAGGGGGTATGGACCCAGTACTTC. Translating it yields CASSTGQGVWTQYF.

This chain links TRBV6-5 with TRBJ2-5; the match to TRBD2 covers 11 bases. Unmatched junction bases numbered 8, after V lost 6 bases and J lost 5 bases. The CDR3 extends over 15 amino acids. Germline values: CDR1 MNHEY, CDR2 SVGAGI. In DNA form, the CDR3 reads TGTGCCAGCAGCCTACTAGCGGGAGCCACCGAGACCCAGTACTTC. Its protein is CASSLLAGATETQYF.

CDR3 loop: CATSGSGSYNEQFF. CDR3 bases: TGTGCCACTAGCGGGAGTGGATCCTACAATGAGCAGTTCTTC. The chain uses TRBV27 and TRBJ2-1, with TRBD2 matching over 10 bases. V lost 10 bases to trimming and J lost 1 base; unmatched junction nucleotides: 4. This CDR3 region has 14 residues. Per the germline V gene, CDR1 is MNHEY and CDR2 is SMNVEV (reference sequence).

The V and J genes are TRBV6-6 and TRBJ2-3; possible D gene TRBD2, 6 bases. V dropped 0 bases and J dropped 6 bases, with 13 bases sitting between them. Germline CDR1 and CDR2: MNHNY and SVGAGI (reference sequence). The CDR3 totals 15 residues. CDR3 amino acids: CASSYSSGGYDTQYF. Written as DNA, the CDR3 is TGTGCCAGCAGTTACTCTAGCGGCGGCTACGATACGCAGTATTTT.